One sample yielded the 23 T cell receptor beta chains listed below, sequenced in a study of T cell repertoires in cytomegalovirus infection. Using its own MiXCR run on the reads, TCRdb lists one record per CDR3 protein. Among about 830,000 distinct CDR3 sequences listed, 32% were seen once. Their target antigens are unknown. The sequencing used cultured CD8+ T cells from PBMCs, collected from culture after CMV antigen stimulation. Source of these receptors: a human donor in good health (CMV status not recorded). Some clones in this sample may be carry-over from other donors' samples.

This clonotype was found many times. The chain links TRBV28 to TRBJ1-1; 8 bases are shared with TRBD1. CDR1 is MDHEN, CDR2 SYDVKM, per germline. V gave up 4 bases and J gave up 6 bases; unmatched junction bases: 13. This CDR3 is built from 16 residues. The CDR3 protein is CASSSTHLDRESEAFF. The DNA of the CDR3 is TGTGCCAGCAGTTCAACCCACTTGGACAGGGAGTCTGAAGCTTTCTTT.

This clonotype was picked up one time. This rearrangement joins TRBV6-1 to TRBJ2-7; 7 bases align to TRBD1. The V and J ends lost 8 bases and 3 bases, in that order; junction bases with no gene match: 7. Germline-derived CDR1 and CDR2 are MNHNS and SASEGT. This CDR3 contains 13 residues. CDR3 loop: CASPRGFYYEQYF. DNA for the CDR3: TGTGCCAGCCCCAGGGGGTTCTACTACGAGCAGTACTTC.

The chain uses TRBV10-3 and TRBJ1-5; unclear D gene. Trimming removed 4 bases at V and 5 bases at J, with 12 bases between. Germline V CDR1 and CDR2: ENHRY, SYGVKD. CDR3 length: 14 amino acids. CDR3 protein: CAISGGGLYQPQHF. CDR3 DNA: TGTGCCATCAGTGGTGGAGGACTTTATCAGCCCCAGCATTTT.

The rearrangement uses TRBV14 and TRBJ1-2; the match to TRBD1 covers 8 bases. This CDR3 has 14 amino acids. J lost 5 bases, V lost 1 base, and 3 bases had no gene match. The germline V gene encodes CDR1 SGHDN and CDR2 FVKESK. CDR3 coding DNA: TGTGCCAGCAGCCAAGTCGGGACAGGTTATGGCTACACCTTC. This encodes CASSQVGTGYGYTF.

The J gene is TRBJ2-3, the V gene TRBV28; TRBD2 agrees at 11 bases. CDR3 size: 16 residues. CDR1 MDHEN and CDR2 SYDVKM come from the germline V gene. Unmatched junction bases numbered 4, after V lost 2 bases and J lost 3 bases. CDR3 nucleotide sequence: TGTGCCAGCAGTTTAATAGCGGGGGGGATAACAGATACGCAGTATTTT. Translating gives CASSLIAGGITDTQYF.

This clonotype was seen ten or more times. The J gene is TRBJ2-7, the V gene TRBV27, with 8 bases lining up with TRBD1. V was pared by 2 bases and J by 2 bases, with 5 bases of the junction left unmatched. Germline V lookup: CDR1 MNHEY, CDR2 SMNVEV (reference sequence). There are 15 residues in the CDR3. The CDR3 sequence is CASSLRGTGAYEQYF. The CDR3 DNA reads TGTGCCAGCAGTTTAAGGGGGACAGGAGCCTACGAGCAGTACTTC.

The chain joins TRBV13 to TRBJ1-3; no definite D call. Germline lookup yields CDR1 PRHDT and CDR2 FYEKMQ (reference sequence). The CDR3 extends over 12 amino acids. The germline V and J ends were trimmed by 5 bases and 4 bases, with 6 bases remaining between them. CDR3 DNA: TGTGCCAGCAGCGCGGAGGGAAACACCATATATTTT. Amino acids: CASSAEGNTIYF.

With respect to this clonotype: The junction departs from the called germline gene at one end, perhaps through a read error. The chain combines TRBV5-1 with TRBJ2-5; 7 positions match TRBD1. Germline CDR1 reads SGHRS; CDR2 reads YFSETQ. The CDR3 has 14 residues. The CDR3 region is CANSLTGPRETQYF. The CDR3 nucleotides read TGCGCCAACAGCTTGACAGGGCCGCGGGAGACCCAGTACTTC.

This chain uses TRBV10-3 with TRBJ2-7, with 8 bases matching TRBD1. Looked up from germline, CDR1 is ENHRY and CDR2 is SYGVKD. V shed 7 bases and J 3 bases; nucleotides not matched to a gene: 2. CDR3 size: 12 residues. CDR3 loop: CAIKQGGYEQYF. The DNA for the CDR3 is TGTGCCATCAAACAGGGGGGCTACGAGCAGTACTTC.

The chain is built from TRBV6-6 and TRBJ1-1, with D unclear. Germline loops: CDR1 MNHNY, CDR2 SVGAGI (reference sequence). The V and J ends lost 7 bases and 2 bases respectively, with 20 bases between them. The CDR3 spans 16 residues. The CDR3 nucleotides are TGTGCCAGCACGCCGACTGGGAGAGCGGTAAACACTGAAGCTTTCTTT. Residues: CASTPTGRAVNTEAFF.

This clonotype was counted a few times. The rearrangement uses TRBV24-1 and TRBJ2-1; D may be TRBD1 or TRBD2 (5 bases each). This CDR3 has 17 amino acids. Germline CDR1 is KGHDR and CDR2 is SFDVKD. V lost 8 bases to trimming and J lost 1 base, with 20 bases between them. In DNA form, the CDR3 reads TGTGCCACCAAAGACAAGGGACCGGGTGAGTCCTACAATGAGCAGTTCTTC. Translating gives CATKDKGPGESYNEQFF.

This clonotype was counted at least ten times. This CDR3 is CASSSGPMRGYTF. The CDR3 DNA is TGTGCCAGCAGCTCCGGACCGATGAGGGGCTACACCTTC. V gene TRBV7-2 combines with J gene TRBJ1-2; no definite D call. Germline values: CDR1 SGHTA, CDR2 FQGNSA. This CDR3 spans 13 amino acids. Trimming removed 4 bases from V and 8 bases from J, with 14 bases in between. Using reference TRBV7-2 and TRBJ1-2 for the parts outside the CDR3, the full variable domain is GAGVSQSPSNKVTEKGKDVELRCDPISGHTALYWYRQSLGQGLEFLIYFQGNSAPDKSGLPSDRFSAERTGGSVSTLTIQRTQQEDSAVYLCASSSGPMRGYTFGSGTRLTVV.

This chain links TRBV5-6 with TRBJ2-7, with TRBD1 matching 8 bases. J gave up 5 bases and V 0 bases, and 7 bases lay outside the gene matches. The germline V gene has CDR1 SGHDT and CDR2 YYEEEE. CDR3 size: 15 residues. The CDR3 loop reads CASSLGQGLRHEQYF. In DNA, the CDR3 is TGTGCCAGCAGCTTGGGACAGGGGCTAAGGCACGAGCAGTACTTC. Supplemented by reference TRBV5-6 and TRBJ2-7, the full variable domain reads DAGVTQSPTHLIKTRGQQVTLRCSPKSGHDTVSWYQQALGQGPQFIFQYYEEEERQRGNFPDRFSGHQFPNYSSELNVNALLLGDSALYLCASSLGQGLRHEQYFGPGTRLTVT.

The chain has TRBV7-4 and TRBJ1-1; D perhaps matches TRBD1 (5 bases). Trimming removed 2 bases from V and 0 bases from J, with 13 bases in between. The CDR3 contains 16 residues. The germline V gene encodes CDR1 SGHVT and CDR2 SQSDAQ. The CDR3, as DNA: TGTGCCAGCAGCTTATGGCCGGACAACTTGAACACTGAAGCTTTCTTT. Translated, it gives CASSLWPDNLNTEAFF.

This clonotype was counted a few times. The chain employs TRBV7-9 and TRBJ1-1; TRBD1 aligns across 7 bases. CDR1 is SEHNR, CDR2 FQNEAQ, per germline (reference sequence). V gave up 8 bases and J gave up 7 bases; unmatched junction bases: 13. The CDR3 sequence is 14 residues long. This CDR3 reads CASRPYRGPLEAFF. CDR3 nucleotide sequence: TGTGCCAGCCGCCCCTACAGGGGCCCCCTTGAAGCTTTCTTT.

This clonotype was seen ten or more times. The chain uses TRBV11-1 and TRBJ2-1, with D unresolved. V was clipped by 2 bases and J by 7 bases, with 12 bases between them. This CDR3 is built from 14 residues. The V gene's germline CDR1 is SGHAT and CDR2 FQDESV (reference sequence). The CDR3 reads CASSLRQAKNEQFF. The CDR3, as DNA: TGTGCCAGCAGCTTACGTCAGGCCAAGAATGAGCAGTTCTTC.

This clonotype was seen more than once but under ten times. The chain joins TRBV27 to TRBJ1-2; D is ambiguous. Between the trimmed V and J ends, which lost 5 bases and 5 bases, there was a span of 12 bases. The CDR3 extends over 13 amino acids. CDR1 is MNHEY, CDR2 SMNVEV, per germline (reference sequence). CDR3 DNA: TGTGCCAGCAGTCCCCGGTTCGCGTATGGCTACACCTTC. Its translation: CASSPRFAYGYTF.

This clonotype showed up just a few times. CDR3 region: CASSQEPTSGGDNEQFF. The CDR3 DNA sequence: TGCGCCAGCAGCCAAGAGCCTACTAGCGGAGGGGACAATGAGCAGTTCTTC. J is TRBJ2-1 and V is TRBV4-1, with 8 bases aligning to TRBD2. Germline V gene lookup returns CDR1 MGHRA and CDR2 YSYEKL. Trimming removed 0 bases from V and 5 bases from J; junction bases left unmatched: 9. CDR3 length equals 17 residues.

The CDR3 DNA reads as TGTGCCAGCAGCTTAAGGCGCCCTGGAGGGAGTTCACCCCTCCACTTT. Translating gives CASSLRRPGGSSPLHF. The J gene is TRBJ1-6, the V gene TRBV7-2; D is unresolved. The CDR3 sequence is 16 residues long. Trimming removed 2 bases from V and 9 bases from J, with 17 bases in between. CDR1 is SGHTA, CDR2 FQGNSA, per germline.

This chain links TRBV6-5 with TRBJ1-6; unclear D gene. CDR1 is MNHEY and CDR2 is SVGAGI in the germline V gene. V lost 0 bases and J lost 10, with 7 bases in between. The CDR3 is 13 residues long. The CDR3 loop reads CASSYSQDSPLHF. In nucleotides, the CDR3 is TGTGCCAGCAGTTACTCTCAGGACTCACCCCTCCACTTT.

The V call is TRBV10-2, the J call TRBJ2-3, with D perhaps TRBD2 (5 bases). The CDR3 length is 13 residues. CDR1 and CDR2 from the germline V gene are WSHSY and SAAADI. V gave up 7 bases and J gave up 4 bases, with 12 bases separating them. This CDR3 is CASNAGNSDTQYF. The CDR3 DNA sequence: TGCGCCAGCAATGCCGGGAATTCAGATACGCAGTATTTT.

The CDR3 DNA follows: TGTGCCAGCAGCCACAGGCAGGGTGACCTATCCGGGGAGCTGTTTTTT. It specifies CASSHRQGDLSGELFF. The chain has TRBV6-8 and TRBJ2-2; maybe TRBD1 (5 bases). Trimming removed 6 bases at V and 6 bases at J, with 20 bases between. The CDR3 length is 16 residues. Germline V lookup: CDR1 MNHGY, CDR2 SAAAGT.

This clonotype was counted ten times or more. The V and J genes are TRBV20-1 and TRBJ2-1; 9 bases match TRBD2. CDR3 length: 16 amino acids. V lost 7 bases to trimming and J lost 1 base; unmatched junction nucleotides: 11. Looked up from germline, CDR1 is DFQATT and CDR2 is SNEGSKA (reference sequence). Written as DNA, the CDR3 is TGCAGTGGGGGCGAGCGGGGGGTTGGTTCCTACAATGAGCAGTTCTTC. It translates to CSGGERGVGSYNEQFF.